This TCR beta chain was observed in a study of blood T cell repertoires in COVID-19. The wider study: Samples came from the United States, Italy and Spain, spanning acute and convalescent COVID-19. Sample material is recorded as cDNA or gDNA derived from T cells, B-cell-depleted T cells, or PBMCs.

Per the original data handling: Reference gene primer amplification gave estimated nucleated cell counts. TCRdb's copy holds only in-frame clones and misses some; the assay was immunoSEQ multiplex PCR. V and J calls and clone size are copied from that table; D and trimming were computed from the DNA. The sample consists of more than 140,000 clones, about 82% of them appearing once. Sequenced material: peripheral blood. This receptor was taken from a woman aged 60-70 years with acute or convalescent COVID-19.

DNA of the CDR3: TGCGCCAGCAGCCAGACAGGGCTAGTCACAGATACGCAGTATTTT. This encodes CASSQTGLVTDTQYF. The V and J genes are TRBV4-1 and TRBJ2-3; 7 positions agree with TRBD1. This CDR3 spans 15 amino acids. Unmatched junction bases numbered 5, after V lost 3 bases and J lost 2 bases. Germline assignment: CDR1 MGHRA and CDR2 YSYEKL.